This T cell receptor (beta chain) came from a study of cytomegalovirus exposure and HLA in healthy donors. Study-level findings and limits: Clusters of TCRs from the first cohort tended to co-occur in the roughly 120 validation repertoires (as a later analysis found). There were a few CMV-associated chains whose specificity for CMV antigens was confirmed in vitro.

The CDR3 loop spans 16 amino acids. V lost 3 bases and J lost 0, with 14 bases in between. Germline values: CDR1 SGDLS, CDR2 YYNGEE. Clones were sequenced by immunoSEQ multiplex PCR, and TCRdb holds only the in-frame ones, with some missing. This table holds roughly 180,000 clones, about 89% found once. To note about this clone: The antigen is unknown.

Sequenced input: PBMCs. The rearrangement links TRBV9 to TRBJ2-3; unclear D gene. The receptor was isolated from a young man in good health and CMV-seropositive. CDR3 in amino acids: CASSDQLGTSTDTQYF. For the CDR3, the DNA is TGTGCCAGCAGCGACCAACTCGGTACTAGCACAGATACGCAGTATTTT.